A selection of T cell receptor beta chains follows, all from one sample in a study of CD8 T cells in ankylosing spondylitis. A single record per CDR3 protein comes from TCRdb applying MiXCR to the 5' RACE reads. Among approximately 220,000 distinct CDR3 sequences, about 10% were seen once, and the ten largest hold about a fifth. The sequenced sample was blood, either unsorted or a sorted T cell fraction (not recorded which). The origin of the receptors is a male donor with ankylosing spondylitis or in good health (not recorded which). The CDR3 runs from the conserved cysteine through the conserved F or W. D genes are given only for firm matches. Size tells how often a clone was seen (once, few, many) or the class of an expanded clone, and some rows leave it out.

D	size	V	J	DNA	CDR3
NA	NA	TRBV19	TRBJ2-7	TGTGCCAGTACCGCTGGAAAGGAAAGCTCCTACGAGCAGTACTTC	CASTAGKESSYEQYF
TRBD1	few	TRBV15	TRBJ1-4	TGTGCCACCAGCAGGACAGGGCTGGGGGAAAAACTGTTTTTT	CATSRTGLGEKLFF
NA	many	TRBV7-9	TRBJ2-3	TGTGCCAGCAGCTCCTACTTTTCCTCTAGCACAGATACGCAGTATTTT	CASSSYFSSSTDTQYF
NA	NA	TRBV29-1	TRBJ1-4	TGCAGCGTCACGACGGAAGGGACTAATGAAAAACTGTTTTTT	CSVTTEGTNEKLFF
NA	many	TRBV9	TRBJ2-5	TGTGCCAGCACCCCGTTCGGTCAAGAGACCCAGTACTTC	CASTPFGQETQYF
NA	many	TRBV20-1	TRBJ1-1	TGCAGTGCTCCCCTAAGGGTTGAAGCTTTCTTT	CSAPLRVEAFF
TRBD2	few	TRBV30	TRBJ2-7	TGTGCCTGGAGTCTATCGGGACTGATCGGGGGGGCCTACGAGCAGTACTTC	CAWSLSGLIGGAYEQYF
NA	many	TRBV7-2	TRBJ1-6	TGTGCCAGCAGCACCATGGAAGACGCCATTCCCCTCCACTTT	CASSTMEDAIPLHF
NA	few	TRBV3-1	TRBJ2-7	TGTGCCAGCAGCCTCGAGACAGGCCCCTACGAGCAGTACTTC	CASSLETGPYEQYF
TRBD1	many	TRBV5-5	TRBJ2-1	TGTGCCAGCCCGCACGGTCTGGACAGGATCCTACTTTACAATGAGCAGTTCTTC	CASPHGLDRILLYNEQFF
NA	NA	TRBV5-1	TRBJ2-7	TGCGCCAGCAGCTTGGAGGTCGCAAGGGACCCCACCTACGAGCAGTACTTC	CASSLEVARDPTYEQYF
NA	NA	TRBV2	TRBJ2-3	TGTGCCAGCAGTGAGAGGCCTCAGGGTGTAGATACGCAGTATTTT	CASSERPQGVDTQYF
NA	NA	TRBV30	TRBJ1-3	TGTGCCAGGAAAAGCGCAGGAAACTCTGGAAACACCATATATTTT	CARKSAGNSGNTIYF
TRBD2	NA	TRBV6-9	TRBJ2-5	TGTGCCAGCGTCCTCGGGGGGGAACAGGAAGAGACCCAGTACTTC	CASVLGGEQEETQYF
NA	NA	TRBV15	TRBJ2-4	TGTGCCACCAGCAGATTACAGGGTACAGACATTCAGTACTTC	CATSRLQGTDIQYF
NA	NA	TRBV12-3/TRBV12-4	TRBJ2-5	TGTGCCAGCAGTTTGGGCCCTAGGGAGACCCAGTACTTC	CASSLGPRETQYF
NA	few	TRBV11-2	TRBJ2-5	TGTGCCAGCAGCTTAGATGGACTGTTCCAGGAGACCCAGTACTTC	CASSLDGLFQETQYF
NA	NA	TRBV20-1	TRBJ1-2	TGCAGTGCTAGCGAGGGACTCTATGGCTACACCTTC	CSASEGLYGYTF
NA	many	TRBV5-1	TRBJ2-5	TGCGCCAGCAATAGGGGCTCTGAACAGGGAAAAGAGACCCAGTACTTC	CASNRGSEQGKETQYF
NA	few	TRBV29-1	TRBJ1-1	TGCAGCGTACGGACACAGGGCGAAGCTTTCTTT	CSVRTQGEAFF
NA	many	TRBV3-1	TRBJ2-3	TGTGCCAGCAGCCAACTCCCAGAGGATACGCAGTATTTT	CASSQLPEDTQYF
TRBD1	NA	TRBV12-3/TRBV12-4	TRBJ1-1	TGTGCCAGCAGTTCAGAGACAGGGTCTATCAACACTGAAGCTTTCTTT	CASSSETGSINTEAFF
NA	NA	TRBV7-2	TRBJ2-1	TGTGCCAGCAGCTTAGCCGAGCGTTACAATGAGCATTTCTTC	CASSLAERYNEHFF
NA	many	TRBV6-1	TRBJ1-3	TGTGCCAGCAGTGTCACAGTGAGCTCTGGAAACACCATATATTTT	CASSVTVSSGNTIYF
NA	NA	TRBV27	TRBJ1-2	TGTGCCAGCAGTTTACGTCAAGTCCCAGCAGGCGACACCTTC	CASSLRQVPAGDTF
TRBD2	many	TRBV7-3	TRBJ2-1	TGTGCCAGCGGGTCTAGCGGGGCAAACAATGAGCAGTTCTTC	CASGSSGANNEQFF
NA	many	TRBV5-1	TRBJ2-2	TGCGCCAGTCACCAATGGGGAGGCAAGAACACCGGGGAGCTGTTTTTT	CASHQWGGKNTGELFF
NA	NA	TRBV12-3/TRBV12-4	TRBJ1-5	TGTGCCAGCAGTTCTTCAGGGGTTGGCAATCAGCCCCAGCATTTT	CASSSSGVGNQPQHF
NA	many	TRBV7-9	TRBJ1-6	TGTGCCAGCACCCAGGGGCCGGACGGTTCTAATTCACCCCTCCACTTT	CASTQGPDGSNSPLHF
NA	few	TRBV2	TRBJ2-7	TGTGCCAGCAGTGTCACAGGGTCTGGTGAGCAGTACTTC	CASSVTGSGEQYF
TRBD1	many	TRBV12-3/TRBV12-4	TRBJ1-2	TGTGCCAGCAGTTTGATCGGGGACAGTACGAACTATGGCTACACCTTC	CASSLIGDSTNYGYTF
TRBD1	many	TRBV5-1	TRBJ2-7	TGCGCCAGCAGCACGGGACAGGTGTACGAGCAGTACTTC	CASSTGQVYEQYF
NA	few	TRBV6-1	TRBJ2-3	TGTGCCAGCAGTGAAACCGGGACCATAACAGATACGCAGTATTTT	CASSETGTITDTQYF
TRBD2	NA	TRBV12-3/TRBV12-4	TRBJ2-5	TGTGCCAGCAGCTTTTCGACTAGCGAGAATCTCATCGAGACCCAGTACTTC	CASSFSTSENLIETQYF
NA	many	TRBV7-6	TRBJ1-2	TGTGCCAGCAGCTTAGGAGGTGGCTATGGCTACACCTTC	CASSLGGGYGYTF
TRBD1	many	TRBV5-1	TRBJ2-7	TGCGCCAGCAGCTCCGGGACAGATTCCTACGAGCAGTACTTC	CASSSGTDSYEQYF
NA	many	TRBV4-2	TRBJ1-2	TGTGCCAGCAGCCAAGAGGTCATACAGCCTCAACTTAACTATGGCTACACCTTC	CASSQEVIQPQLNYGYTF
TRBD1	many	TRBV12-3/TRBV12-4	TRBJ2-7	TGTGCCAGCAACGACAGGGCGAATACCGAGCAGTACTTC	CASNDRANTEQYF
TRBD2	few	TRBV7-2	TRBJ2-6	TGTGCCAGCATACTAGCGGGGGGCCCGAACGTCCTGACTTTC	CASILAGGPNVLTF
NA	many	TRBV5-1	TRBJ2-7	TGCGCCAGCAGCTTGTCCGGGGGGCAATACGAGCAGTACTTC	CASSLSGGQYEQYF
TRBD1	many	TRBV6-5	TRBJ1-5	TGTGCCAGCAGTTACCTCCCTTTGGGACAGGGGGGCAATCAGCCCCAGCATTTT	CASSYLPLGQGGNQPQHF
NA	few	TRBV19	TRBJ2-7	TGTGCCAGTAGTATCCCCAGGGACGGTTCTAGCCAGCAGTACTTC	CASSIPRDGSSQQYF
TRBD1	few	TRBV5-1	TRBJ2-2	TGCGCCAGCAGCCCGGGACAGGGAGGCGCCGGGGAGCTGTTTTTT	CASSPGQGGAGELFF
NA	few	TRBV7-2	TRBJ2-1	TGTGCCAGCAGCAAAGGAGTGGGGGCAAATGAGCAGTTCTTC	CASSKGVGANEQFF
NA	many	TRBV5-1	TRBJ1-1	TGCGCCAGCAGCTTGGAGCGCAGGAACACTGAAGCTTTCTTT	CASSLERRNTEAFF
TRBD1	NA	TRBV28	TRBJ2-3	TGTGCCAGCAGTTTTTCCGAGATCACAGGGGCAGATACGCAGTATTTT	CASSFSEITGADTQYF
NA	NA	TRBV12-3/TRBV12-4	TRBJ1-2	TGTGCCAGCAGTTTGGCGGATAATAACTATGGCTACACCTTC	CASSLADNNYGYTF
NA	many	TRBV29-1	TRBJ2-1	TGCAGCGCTTGTCAGGCGGGGGCGTTCAATGAGCAGTTCTTC	CSACQAGAFNEQFF
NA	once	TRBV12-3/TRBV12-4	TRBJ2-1	TGTGCCAGCAGTTTAGAGGGGGGAAGAAGGGGGAGGTACAATGAGCAGTTCTTC	CASSLEGGRRGRYNEQFF
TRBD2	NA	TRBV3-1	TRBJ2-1	TGTGCCAGCAGCCGGGCGGGGGGACATGAGCAGTTCTTC	CASSRAGGHEQFF
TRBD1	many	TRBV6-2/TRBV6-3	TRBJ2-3	TGTGCCAGCAGGGACACAGGGGGCACAGATACGCAGTATTTT	CASRDTGGTDTQYF
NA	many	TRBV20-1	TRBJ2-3	TGCAGTGCTAGATACACAGATACGCAGTATTTT	CSARYTDTQYF
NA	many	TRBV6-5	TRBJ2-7	TGTGCCAGCAGTTACTCGGGCCTAGCAGCTCCCTACGAGCAGTACTTC	CASSYSGLAAPYEQYF
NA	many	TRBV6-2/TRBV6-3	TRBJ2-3	TGTGCCAGCAGTTACTCCCAGAGCACAGATACGCAGTATTTT	CASSYSQSTDTQYF
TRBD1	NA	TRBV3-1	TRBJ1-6	TGTGCCAGCAGCCAGCGGACAGGCGGAGGATCACCCCTCCACTTT	CASSQRTGGGSPLHF
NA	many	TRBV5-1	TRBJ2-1	TGCGCCAGCAGTGGGGGTTATGAGCAGTTCTTC	CASSGGYEQFF
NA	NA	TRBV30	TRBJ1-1	TGTGCCTGGAATACAGCGGCGGGTGCTTTCTTT	CAWNTAAGAFF